This T cell receptor beta chain is from a study of technical replicates of blood from a few donors. Some clones are missing from TCRdb's copy, which holds only in-frame ones; the method was immunoSEQ multiplex PCR. The profile shows approximately 29,000 clones, approximately 92% of them singletons. CDR3 length: 12 amino acids. Germline V gene sequence: CDR1 MNHEY, CDR2 SVGAGI. Losses at the gene ends were 5 bases for V and 4 bases for J; bases not matched to a gene: 0. The rearrangement uses TRBV6-5 and TRBJ1-2; 8 bases align to TRBD1. Sequences were obtained from PBMCs. This sequence was found in a human donor in good health. Some clones in this sample may be carry-over from other donors' samples. CDR3 in DNA: TGTGCCAGCAGTGGACAGGGCTATGGCTACACCTTC. Amino acids: CASSGQGYGYTF.